Sequencing of this T cell receptor (beta chain) was carried out in a study of regulatory T cells in long-lasting Graves disease. Germline CDR1 MGHRA, CDR2 YSYEKL. V gave up 4 bases and J gave up 0 bases, with 12 bases separating them. CDR3 size: 16 residues. Relying on iRepertoire HTBI primers and Arm-PCR of CDR3 regions, the team built TCR beta libraries. Using its own MiXCR run on the multiplex PCR reads, TCRdb lists one record per CDR3 protein. Found here are approximately 350,000 distinct CDR3 sequences, over 15% of them singletons; the top ten hold 30%. The time point: newly diagnosed GD, antithyroid drugs for less than 3 months. Following extraction of RNA from PBMCs, that RNA was used to make the TCR library. These same data were also listed under a study on T cells in Graves' hyperthyroidism and ophthalmopathy. This second study notes: Patients were excluded for uncontrolled infection, other autoimmune disease, pregnancy or lactation. Each diagnosis drew on symptoms, thyroxine, TRAb, thyroid ultrasound and orbital computed tomography findings.

Sequencing was performed on peripheral blood mononuclear cells (PBMCs), taken at new diagnosis, from a patient treated with antithyroid drugs. This sequence joins TRBV4-1 and TRBJ2-2; D is possibly TRBD1 or TRBD2 (5 bases each). The TCR originated in a man aged 40-50 years with Graves disease. The CDR3 DNA is TGCGCCAGCAGCCCCGTGGGACGCTCGAACACCGGGGAGCTGTTTTTT. Its protein product is CASSPVGRSNTGELFF.